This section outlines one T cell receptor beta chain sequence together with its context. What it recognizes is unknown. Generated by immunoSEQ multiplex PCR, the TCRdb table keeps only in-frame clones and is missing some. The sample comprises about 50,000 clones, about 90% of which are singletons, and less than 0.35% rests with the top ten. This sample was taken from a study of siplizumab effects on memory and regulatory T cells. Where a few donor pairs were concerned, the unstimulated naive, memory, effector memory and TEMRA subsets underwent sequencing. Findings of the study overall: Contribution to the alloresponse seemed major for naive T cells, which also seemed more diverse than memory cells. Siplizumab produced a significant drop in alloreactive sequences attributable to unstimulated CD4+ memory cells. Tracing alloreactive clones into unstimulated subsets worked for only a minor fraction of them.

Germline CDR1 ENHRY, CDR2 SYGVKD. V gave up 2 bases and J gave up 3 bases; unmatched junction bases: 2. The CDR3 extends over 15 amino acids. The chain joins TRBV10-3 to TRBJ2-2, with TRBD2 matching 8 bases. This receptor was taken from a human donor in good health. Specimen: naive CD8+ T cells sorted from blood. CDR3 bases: TGTGCCATCAGTGAGGTACTAGCGGACACCGGGGAGCTGTTTTTT. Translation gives CAISEVLADTGELFF.